This entry lists 22 T cell receptor beta chains sequenced from one sample in a study of Ad26.COV2.S vaccination and SARS-CoV-2 variants. TCRdb's copy holds only in-frame clones and misses some; the assay was immunoSEQ multiplex PCR. The sample lists about 400,000 clones, roughly 90% occurring once. Documented treatment: around 19 received Ad26.COV2.S at low or high dose, single or two shots; 5 received placebo; per-sample allocation not given. At day 63 after the first vaccine or placebo injection, samples were drawn. The sample was peripheral blood, taken in a trial of Ad26.COV2.S vaccine versus placebo. All receptors come from a person between 18 and 59 years old who received the Ad26.COV2.S COVID-19 vaccine or a placebo.

This clone has only a few counts. This specimen includes other DNA sequences encoding the same CDR3. The V and J genes are TRBV27 and TRBJ1-1; perhaps TRBD1 as D (6 bases). V lost 3 bases and J lost 0, with 8 bases in between. The germline V gene encodes CDR1 MNHEY and CDR2 SMNVEV (reference sequence). The CDR3 is 14 amino acids. CDR3 DNA sequence: TGTGCCAGCAGTTTTGGGGGGCTGAACACTGAAGCTTTCTTT. Protein sequence: CASSFGGLNTEAFF.

This chain uses TRBV3-1 (or the pseudogene TRBV3-2) with TRBJ1-2; D is uncertain. V lost 2 bases, J lost 4 bases, and 8 bases lay in between. CDR1 and CDR2 from the germline V gene are LGHDT and YNNKEL (reference sequence). The CDR3 is 13 residues long. The CDR3 spells CASSQLLSYGYTF. Here the CDR3 DNA reads TGTGCCAGCAGCCAACTTTTAAGCTATGGCTACACCTTC.

The chain recombines TRBV6-5 with TRBJ1-4, with 7 bases identical to TRBD1. V lost 6 bases and J lost 4; bases outside the gene matches: 8. The CDR3 covers 15 residues. Germline V gene sequence: CDR1 MNHEY, CDR2 SVGAGI. The CDR3 DNA follows: TGTGCCAGCAGGCCAGACAGGGCCCTTAATGAAAAACTGTTTTTT. Its translation: CASRPDRALNEKLFF.

The chain is built from TRBV4-1 and TRBJ2-5; TRBD2 aligns across 7 bases. This CDR3 region has 15 residues. Germline V lookup: CDR1 MGHRA, CDR2 YSYEKL. Unmatched junction bases numbered 6, after V lost 1 base and J lost 4 bases. Here the CDR3 reads CASSQGGGGGETQYF. The CDR3 DNA follows: TGCGCCAGCAGCCAAGGTGGCGGGGGTGGAGAGACCCAGTACTTC.

V is TRBV19 and J is TRBJ1-2; 7 bases agree with TRBD1. V trimming: 8 bases; J trimming: 8 bases; junction bases outside the gene matches: 20. Germline values: CDR1 LNHDA, CDR2 SQIVND (reference sequence). The CDR3 loop spans 16 amino acids. CDR3 DNA: TGTGCCAGTTCCTCTCATGCCTCGCGACAGGGTTTCGGCTACACCTTC. Translation: CASSSHASRQGFGYTF.

V and J are TRBV2 and TRBJ1-4, with 7 bases matching TRBD1. Germline V gene data show CDR1 as SNHLY and CDR2 as FYNNEI. This CDR3 has 16 residues. J lost 8 bases, V lost 4 bases, and 13 bases had no gene match. The CDR3 nucleotides read TGTGCCAGCAGTGCCCACCGGGGGGGGACAGAAGAAAAACTGTTTTTT. Protein: CASSAHRGGTEEKLFF.

As concerns this clone: One junction end disagrees with the germline gene, perhaps due to a read error. The chain carries TRBV7-2 and TRBJ1-3; TRBD1 might be the D (6 bases). CDR3 size: 11 residues. Per the germline V gene, CDR1 is SGHTA and CDR2 is FQGNSA. The DNA of the CDR3 is TGTGCCAGCAGCACCCGGGACACCCGGAATTTT. Translated: CASSTRDTRNF.

This chain uses TRBV28 with TRBJ2-3; D is unresolved. This CDR3 has 16 residues. Looked up from germline, CDR1 is MDHEN and CDR2 is SYDVKM. V lost 7 bases and J lost 6, with 23 bases in between. CDR3 region: CASNTPSLTSFDTQYF. Written as DNA, the CDR3 is TGTGCCAGCAATACGCCAAGCCTTACTTCATTTGATACGCAGTATTTT.

V gene TRBV12-5 combines with J gene TRBJ1-2, with TRBD1 matching 9 bases. The CDR3 length is 20 residues. The ends lost 1 base at V and 6 bases at J; junction bases unmatched: 21. CDR1 is LGHNT, CDR2 FRNRAP, per germline. The CDR3 DNA reads TGTGCTAGTGGTTTGGCAACAGGGGGCGGATTCCCCACCCAAAGACATGGCTACACCTTC. Protein: CASGLATGGGFPTQRHGYTF. Supplemented by reference TRBV12-5 and TRBJ1-2, the full variable domain reads DARVTQTPRHKVTEMGQEVTMRCQPILGHNTVFWYRQTMMQGLELLAYFRNRAPLDDSGMPKDRFSAEMPDATLATLKIQPSEPRDSAVYFCASGLATGGGFPTQRHGYTFGSGTRLTVV.

This clone was detected a few times. The V gene is TRBV30, the J gene TRBJ1-6; D not certain. V was cut by 4 bases and J by 10 bases, with 11 bases left in between. CDR1 GTSNPN and CDR2 SVGIG come from the germline V gene (reference sequence). This CDR3 is built from 12 residues. The CDR3 DNA follows: TGTGCCTGGAAGGGCAGCGACTCACCCCTCCACTTT. It codes for CAWKGSDSPLHF.

The V gene is TRBV12-3 or TRBV12-4, the J gene TRBJ1-2, with D possibly TRBD1 on 6 matching bases. V lost 6 bases and J 7 bases, leaving 12 bases between the germline ends. The length of the CDR3 is 12 residues. This CDR3 is CASSTHRAGYTF. CDR3 nucleotide sequence: TGTGCCAGCAGCACTCACAGGGCTGGCTACACCTTC.

The V call is TRBV7-9, the J call TRBJ2-7; a possible D gene is TRBD1 (5 bases). Germline V gene sequence: CDR1 SEHNR, CDR2 FQNEAQ (reference sequence). V dropped 5 bases and J dropped 5 bases, with 16 bases sitting between them. The CDR3 length is 14 residues. The CDR3 protein is CASSQPRAPNEQYF. The CDR3 DNA reads as TGTGCCAGCAGCCAGCCCAGGGCCCCCAACGAGCAGTACTTC.

V and J are TRBV3-1 (or the pseudogene TRBV3-2) and TRBJ1-4; D remains ambiguous. The V end was cut by 1 base, the J end by 15 bases, with 9 bases between. Germline CDR1 reads LGHDT; CDR2 reads YNNKEL (reference sequence). The CDR3 consists of 11 residues. Here the CDR3 DNA reads TGTGCCAGCAGCCAAGTGGAGGTTTTGTTTTTT. As protein: CASSQVEVLFF.

The chain couples TRBV29-1 to TRBJ2-7; D may be TRBD2 (5 bases). V was shortened by 1 base and J by 4 bases, with 17 bases between the two germline ends. This CDR3 comprises 15 residues. Germline CDR1 is SQVTM and CDR2 is ANQGSEA. This chain's CDR3 is CSVEGGQRKPYEQYF. The CDR3 DNA sequence: TGCAGCGTTGAAGGCGGGCAGCGAAAACCTTACGAGCAGTACTTC.

In its sample, this clone was seen once. The J gene is TRBJ1-1, the V gene TRBV6-6; 7 nucleotides align to TRBD1. This CDR3 spans 13 amino acids. V trimming: 5 bases; J trimming: 1 base; junction bases outside the gene matches: 1. CDR1 MNHNY and CDR2 SVGAGI come from the germline V gene (reference sequence). The CDR3 region has the DNA TGTGCCAGCAGTGGACAGGAGAACACTGAAGCTTTCTTT. It is translated as CASSGQENTEAFF.

This clone appeared a few times. The chain couples TRBV7-9 to TRBJ1-2; no reliable D call. Trimming took 5 bases from V and 7 from J, leaving 8 bases between them. This CDR3 spans 11 amino acids. CDR1 and CDR2 from the germline V gene are SEHNR and FQNEAQ (reference sequence). CDR3 nucleotides: TGTGCCAGCAGCAGTACGGGTGGCTACACCTTC. It specifies CASSSTGGYTF.

The V and J genes are TRBV5-4 and TRBJ1-1; D is perhaps TRBD1 (5 bases). There are 16 residues in the CDR3. Trimming stripped 2 bases from V and 1 base from J, with 15 bases between. Per the germline V gene, CDR1 is SGHNT and CDR2 is YYREEE (reference sequence). The CDR3 here is CASSFEEGRRNTEAFF. The CDR3 nucleotides read TGTGCCAGCAGCTTTGAGGAGGGACGGCGGAACACTGAAGCTTTCTTT.

The CDR3 region has the DNA TGTGCCAGCAGTTACGGGCACGCCAATTCACCCCTCCACTTT. Its translation is CASSYGHANSPLHF. The chain links TRBV6-5 to TRBJ1-6; D not resolved. Per germline, CDR1 MNHEY and CDR2 SVGAGI. The CDR3 has 14 amino acids. Deletions cut 2 bases from V and 7 bases from J, with 9 bases between.

The rearrangement joins TRBV4-1 to TRBJ2-7; D may correspond to TRBD1 or TRBD2 (6 bases each). CDR3 length: 15 residues. Per germline, CDR1 MGHRA and CDR2 YSYEKL. V lost 0 bases and J 3 bases, leaving 12 bases between the germline ends. The CDR3 is CASSQDLGGLYEQYF. CDR3 DNA: TGCGCCAGCAGCCAAGATCTGGGGGGCCTCTACGAGCAGTACTTC.

A single count supports this clone. This chain uses TRBV24-1 with TRBJ2-2; weak D call: TRBD2 (5 bases). The CDR3 spans 14 residues. Germline CDR1 reads KGHDR; CDR2 reads SFDVKD. The V gene lost 6 bases and the J gene lost 5 bases, with 12 bases spanning the gap. The CDR3 here is CATSSWSGTGELFF. In DNA, the CDR3 is TGTGCCACCAGTTCGTGGAGCGGAACCGGGGAGCTGTTTTTT.

The chain recombines TRBV10-1 with TRBJ1-5; D gene uncertain. Germline CDR1 is WNHNN and CDR2 is SYGVQD (reference sequence). The CDR3 length is 16 residues. V lost 9 bases, J lost 0 bases, and 18 bases lay in between. The CDR3 loop is CASAVLPGGSNQPQHF. CDR3 sequence (DNA): TGCGCCAGTGCTGTCCTTCCGGGAGGTAGCAATCAGCCCCAGCATTTT.

The chain combines TRBV10-2 with TRBJ2-7, with D possibly TRBD2 on 5 matching bases. Germline V gene sequence: CDR1 WSHSY, CDR2 SAAADI. This CDR3 contains 14 residues. The germline V and J ends were trimmed by 6 bases and 4 bases, with 16 bases remaining between them. The CDR3 DNA follows: TGCGCCAGCAGAGCTACCGGGGTACTTTACGAGCAGTACTTC. Translation gives CASRATGVLYEQYF.